The following is a TCR beta chain sequence with its context. No antigen is known for it. This entry comes from a study of cytomegalovirus exposure and HLA in healthy donors. Study details: Unique TCRs from HLA-typed donors, 70 million to 85 million of them, were held in an early data release.

The PCR ran on 60 Vbeta and 13 Jbeta primers. The data were produced by immunoSEQ multiplex PCR, yet TCRdb's version contains in-frame clones alone and is incomplete. In the table there are approximately 200,000 clones, roughly four fifths of which are singletons. General study points: According to a later analysis, donors in an Asian-associated ancestry cluster reportedly had fewer N-insertions than the roughly 670-donor mean.

This receptor was obtained from a man aged 30-40 years in good health and CMV-seronegative. Sequencing used PBMCs.

The CDR3 loop reads CASSFIGISNSPLHF. For the CDR3, the DNA is TGTGCCAGCAGTTTCATCGGGATATCTAATTCACCCCTCCACTTT. J is TRBJ1-6 and V is TRBV27; D is ambiguous. Germline V CDR1 and CDR2: MNHEY, SMNVEV (reference sequence). The CDR3 has 15 amino acids. Trimming shortened V by 3 bases and J by 6 bases, and 12 bases separated the two germline ends.